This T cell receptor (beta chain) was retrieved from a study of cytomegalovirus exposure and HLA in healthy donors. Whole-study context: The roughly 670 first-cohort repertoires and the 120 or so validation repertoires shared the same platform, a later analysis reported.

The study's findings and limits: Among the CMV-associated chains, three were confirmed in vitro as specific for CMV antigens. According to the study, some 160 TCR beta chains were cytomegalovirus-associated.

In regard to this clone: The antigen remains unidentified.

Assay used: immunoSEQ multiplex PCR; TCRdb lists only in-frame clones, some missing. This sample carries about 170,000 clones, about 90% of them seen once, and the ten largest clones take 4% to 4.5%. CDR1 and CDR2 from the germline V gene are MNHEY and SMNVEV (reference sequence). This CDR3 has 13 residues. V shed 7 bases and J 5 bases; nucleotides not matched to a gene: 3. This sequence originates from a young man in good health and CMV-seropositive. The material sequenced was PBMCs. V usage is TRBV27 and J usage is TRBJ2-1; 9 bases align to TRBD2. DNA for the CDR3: TGTGCCAGCATTATAGCGGGGGACAATGAGCAGTTCTTC. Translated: CASIIAGDNEQFF.